Presented here are 25 T cell receptor beta chains from one specimen sequenced in a study of blood T cells in healthy people across ages. Sample-barcoded 5' priming and a J-beta primer mix drove a second PCR of about 7 to 12 cycles. TCRdb ran MiXCR on the 5' RACE reads and lists one entry per CDR3 protein. The sample lists roughly 930,000 distinct CDR3 sequences; 40% to 60% were seen once. The sample taken for sequencing was blood. The receptors shown here come from a man aged 25-45 years in good health.

This clonotype has a handful of counts. V and J are TRBV11-2 and TRBJ2-1; 7 bases agree with TRBD2. Trimming removed 0 bases from V and 3 bases from J; junction bases left unmatched: 8. Germline V gene sequence: CDR1 SGHAT, CDR2 FQNNGV. CDR3 length: 17 amino acids. CDR3 sequence (DNA): TGTGCCAGCAGCTTAGAGATCCTGGGAGGGCTCTACAATGAGCAGTTCTTC. This translates into CASSLEILGGLYNEQFF. Combining the CDR3 with reference TRBV11-2 and TRBJ2-1 gives the whole variable domain EAGVAQSPRYKIIEKRQSVAFWCNPISGHATLYWYQQILGQGPKLLIQFQNNGVVDDSQLPKDRFSAERLKGVDSTLKIQPAKLEDSAVYLCASSLEILGGLYNEQFFGPGTRLTVL.

There are a few counts of this clonotype. The chain links TRBV6-2 or TRBV6-3 to TRBJ2-1; 9 bases line up with TRBD2. CDR3 length: 16 amino acids. The germline gives CDR1 MNHEY, CDR2 SVGEGT. Trimming removed 7 bases from V and 5 bases from J; junction bases left unmatched: 12. This chain's CDR3 is CASTTLTTSGDNEQFF. The CDR3 coding sequence is TGTGCCAGCACTACCTTAACGACTAGCGGAGACAATGAGCAGTTCTTC.

This rearrangement joins TRBV29-1 to TRBJ1-2; no firm D call. The V end lost 5 bases, the J end lost 8 bases, and 15 bases lay between the germline ends. CDR1 SQVTM and CDR2 ANQGSEA come from the germline V gene. CDR3 length: 12 residues. CDR3 in DNA: TGCAGCGTTCCGGCCGAAAGGGAAGGCTACACCTTC. This encodes CSVPAEREGYTF.

With respect to this clonotype: The junction and the germline gene differ at one end; a read error may be behind it. This chain links TRBV5-1 with TRBJ2-7, with D possibly being TRBD2 (6 bases). CDR3 length: 14 residues. The germline gives CDR1 SGHRS, CDR2 YFSETQ. The CDR3 bases are TGCGCCAGCAGCGTCCCGGGACTCTCCAACGAGCAGTACTTC. The encoded protein is CASSVPGLSNEQYF.

There are many counts of this clonotype. The V and J genes are TRBV20-1 and TRBJ2-2, with D unclear. The length of the CDR3 is 15 residues. Germline V gene lookup returns CDR1 DFQATT and CDR2 SNEGSKA (reference sequence). V dropped 0 bases and J dropped 2 bases, with 10 bases sitting between them. CDR3 loop: CSARDRQDNTGELFF. CDR3 DNA: TGCAGTGCTAGAGATCGGCAGGACAACACCGGGGAGCTGTTTTTT.

The J gene is TRBJ2-1, the V gene TRBV15; D remains unclear. Germline CDR1 and CDR2: LNHNV and YYDKDF (reference sequence). The CDR3 covers 15 residues. V lost 1 base and J 6 bases, leaving 13 bases between the germline ends. In nucleotides, the CDR3 is TGTGCCACCAGCAGAGGTGGGCAGGAAGCCAATGAGCAGTTCTTC. Its translation: CATSRGGQEANEQFF.

Only one count was recorded for this clonotype. This chain connects TRBV7-6 to TRBJ2-1, with D possibly called TRBD1 or TRBD2 (5 bases each). The CDR3 extends over 14 amino acids. V gave up 1 base and J gave up 7 bases, with 11 bases separating them. Germline V gene lookup returns CDR1 SGHVS and CDR2 FNYEAQ. CDR3 in DNA: TGTGCCAGCAGCTTAGGGGGGACCGGGAATGAGCAGTTCTTC. The encoded protein is CASSLGGTGNEQFF.

This clonotype came up a few times. The chain uses TRBV5-1 and TRBJ1-1; D is uncertain. V was pared by 4 bases and J by 0 bases, with 16 bases between. Germline CDR1 is SGHRS and CDR2 is YFSETQ. The CDR3 contains 16 residues. CDR3: CASSPALGWLNTEAFF. As DNA, the CDR3 is TGCGCCAGCAGCCCGGCCTTGGGGTGGTTGAACACTGAAGCTTTCTTT.

This clonotype was found a few times. This chain joins TRBV7-2 and TRBJ2-4; 7 positions agree with TRBD2. The germline CDR1 and CDR2 sequences are SGHTA and FQGNSA. The CDR3 has 15 residues. Losses at the gene ends were 5 bases for V and 4 bases for J; bases not matched to a gene: 8. The CDR3 is CASSPGGGKKNIQYF. The CDR3 region has the DNA TGTGCCAGCAGCCCCGGCGGGGGTAAAAAAAACATTCAGTACTTC.

This clonotype was recorded many times. The gene calls are TRBV3-1 and TRBJ2-5; 7 bases are a match to TRBD1. The germline V gene encodes CDR1 LGHDT and CDR2 YNNKEL (reference sequence). V was clipped by 1 base and J by 5 bases; unmatched bases: 4. The CDR3 loop spans 14 amino acids. CDR3 in amino acids: CASSQGTGSETQYF. CDR3 nucleotides: TGTGCCAGCAGCCAAGGGACAGGTAGCGAGACCCAGTACTTC.

In this sample, this clonotype turned up a few times. This sequence joins TRBV7-2 and TRBJ2-1, with TRBD2 identical over 8 bases. After removal of 4 bases from V and 8 bases from J, the junction contained 7 bases not matched to a gene. CDR3 length: 14 amino acids. CDR1 is SGHTA and CDR2 is FQGNSA in the germline V gene. The CDR3 protein is CASSSSGGVDEQFF. The CDR3, as DNA: TGTGCCAGCAGCTCCTCGGGGGGGGTCGATGAGCAGTTCTTC. Variable domain in full (rest from reference TRBV7-2 and TRBJ2-1): GAGVSQSPSNKVTEKGKDVELRCDPISGHTALYWYRQSLGQGLEFLIYFQGNSAPDKSGLPSDRFSAERTGGSVSTLTIQRTQQEDSAVYLCASSSSGGVDEQFFGPGTRLTVL.

The chain employs TRBV11-2 and TRBJ2-7; D not resolved. This CDR3 is built from 13 residues. Germline CDR1 and CDR2: SGHAT and FQNNGV. With 4 bases removed from V and 2 bases from J, the gap between germline ends came to 9 bases. The CDR3 reads CASSSHRAYEQYF. For the CDR3, the DNA is TGTGCCAGCAGCTCTCATAGGGCCTACGAGCAGTACTTC.

The V and J genes are TRBV20-1 and TRBJ2-4, with 9 nucleotides matching TRBD1. Near its end, the DNA agrees better with TRBJ2-7, so the J call may be wrong. Germline V gene data show CDR1 as DFQATT and CDR2 as SNEGSKA (reference sequence). The CDR3 length is 16 residues. The CDR3 coding sequence is TGCAGTCCTAAGGGGATACCGGGACAGGGAGACTACGAGCAGTACTTC. This translates into CSPKGIPGQGDYEQYF.

V gene TRBV7-8 combines with J gene TRBJ2-5; no reliable D call. CDR3 length: 12 amino acids. Trimming cost V 5 bases and J 5 bases, with 9 bases left between them. Germline V CDR1 and CDR2: SGHVS, FQNEAQ. The DNA of the CDR3 is TGTGCCAGCAGCCCCCGATCGGAGACCCAGTACTTC. This gives the protein CASSPRSETQYF.

The J gene is TRBJ2-7, the V gene TRBV6-1, with 8 positions matching TRBD1. This CDR3 is 16 amino acids long. The V gene's germline CDR1 is MNHNS and CDR2 SASEGT. The ends lost 6 bases at V and 4 bases at J; junction bases unmatched: 14. This CDR3 is CASRTRQGPGLYEQYF. CDR3 nucleotide sequence: TGTGCCAGCAGGACCCGACAGGGGCCAGGGTTATACGAGCAGTACTTC.

This clonotype was counted a single time. The rearrangement joins TRBV12-3 or TRBV12-4 to TRBJ2-2, with D possibly being TRBD2 (6 bases). V lost 5 bases to trimming and J lost 3 bases, with 10 bases between them. The CDR3 has 14 amino acids. The CDR3: CASSIGGDTGELFF. Written as DNA, the CDR3 is TGTGCCAGCAGTATCGGAGGGGACACCGGGGAGCTGTTTTTT.

The rearrangement links TRBV14 to TRBJ2-7; 7 nucleotides line up with TRBD1. Germline V lookup: CDR1 SGHDN, CDR2 FVKESK. J gave up 2 bases and V 2 bases, and 9 bases lay outside the gene matches. This CDR3 has 16 amino acids. CDR3 sequence (DNA): TGTGCCAGCAGCCAACTCGACAGGGCGCCGACCTACGAGCAGTACTTC. This sequence encodes CASSQLDRAPTYEQYF.

The chain couples TRBV20-1 to TRBJ2-3, with D hard to call. V was cut by 1 base and J by 6 bases, with 5 bases left in between. Looked up from germline, CDR1 is DFQATT and CDR2 is SNEGSKA (reference sequence). The CDR3 totals 11 residues. This CDR3 reads CSARVWDTQYF. CDR3 nucleotide sequence: TGCAGTGCTAGAGTCTGGGATACGCAGTATTTT.

A few counts support this clonotype. The gene calls are TRBV27 and TRBJ1-2; D uncertain. V was clipped by 6 bases and J by 2 bases, with 22 bases between them. The CDR3 extends over 17 amino acids. The V gene's germline CDR1 is MNHEY and CDR2 SMNVEV (reference sequence). The CDR3 DNA sequence: TGTGCCAGCAGCTCACGAAGTCCCCAGGAAGTCAACTATGGCTACACCTTC. Its protein is CASSSRSPQEVNYGYTF.

The rearrangement uses TRBV29-1 and TRBJ1-2; the D gene is possibly TRBD1 (6 bases). V was shortened by 3 bases and J by 6 bases, with 8 bases between the two germline ends. The CDR3 is 11 residues long. Looked up from germline, CDR1 is SQVTM and CDR2 is ANQGSEA. This CDR3 is CSVEGGHGYTF. The CDR3 DNA reads as TGCAGCGTTGAGGGGGGCCATGGCTACACCTTC.

This chain joins TRBV12-3 or TRBV12-4 and TRBJ2-2, with 9 bases identical to TRBD1. The CDR3 spans 15 residues. With V trimmed by 7 bases and J by 5 bases, 8 bases remained unmatched. The CDR3: CASIPGQGFTGELFF. In DNA form, the CDR3 reads TGTGCCAGCATACCGGGACAGGGATTTACCGGGGAGCTGTTTTTT.

This clonotype has a single count. At one end the junction does not follow the germline gene, possibly because of a read error. V and J are TRBV20-1 and TRBJ1-4; 7 bases match TRBD1. Germline-derived CDR1 and CDR2 are DFQATT and SNEGSKA (reference sequence). The CDR3 totals 13 residues. The DNA for the CDR3 is TGCAGTGCGCGGGACAGTTCTAATGAAAAACCGTTTTTT. Its protein product is CSARDSSNEKPFF.

The chain uses TRBV2 and TRBJ1-4; D unresolved. The CDR3 runs to 12 residues. The germline gives CDR1 SNHLY, CDR2 FYNNEI. Deletions cut 2 bases from V and 8 bases from J, with 6 bases between. The CDR3 reads CASSEKSEKLFF. The CDR3 nucleotides read TGTGCCAGCAGTGAAAAGAGCGAAAAACTGTTTTTT.

The genes are TRBV20-1 and TRBJ1-6; D remains unclear. Germline V gene sequence: CDR1 DFQATT, CDR2 SNEGSKA (reference sequence). V was shortened by 3 bases and J by 0 bases, with 15 bases between the two germline ends. CDR3 length: 17 residues. The CDR3 spells CSASPASSSSYNSPLHF. The DNA of the CDR3 is TGCAGTGCTAGCCCCGCGAGTTCAAGCTCCTATAATTCACCCCTCCACTTT.

Concerning this clonotype: One junction end disagrees with the germline gene, perhaps due to a read error. The chain recombines TRBV6-2 or TRBV6-3 with TRBJ2-7; TRBD2 matches at 8 bases. This CDR3 region has 15 residues. In germline, CDR1 is MNHEY, CDR2 SVGEGT. The CDR3 DNA is TGTGTCAGCAGTTCGGGACTAGTGGGCTCCTACGAGCAGTACTTC. Translating it yields CVSSSGLVGSYEQYF.